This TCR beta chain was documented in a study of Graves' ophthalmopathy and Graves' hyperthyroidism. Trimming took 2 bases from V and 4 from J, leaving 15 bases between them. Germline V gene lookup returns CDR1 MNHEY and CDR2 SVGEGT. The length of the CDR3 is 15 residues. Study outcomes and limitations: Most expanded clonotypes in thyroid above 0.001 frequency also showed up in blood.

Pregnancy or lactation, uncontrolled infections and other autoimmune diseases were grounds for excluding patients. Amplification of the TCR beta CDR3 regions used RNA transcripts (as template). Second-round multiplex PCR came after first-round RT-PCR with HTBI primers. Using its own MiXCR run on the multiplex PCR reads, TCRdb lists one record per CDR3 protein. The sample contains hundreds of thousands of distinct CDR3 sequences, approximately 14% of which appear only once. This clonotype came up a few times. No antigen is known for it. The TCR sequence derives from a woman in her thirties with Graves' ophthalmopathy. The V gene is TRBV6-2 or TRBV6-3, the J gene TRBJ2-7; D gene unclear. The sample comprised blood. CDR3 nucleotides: TGTGCCAGCAGTTACCGGATTTCCAGCCTATACGAGCAGTACTTC. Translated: CASSYRISSLYEQYF.